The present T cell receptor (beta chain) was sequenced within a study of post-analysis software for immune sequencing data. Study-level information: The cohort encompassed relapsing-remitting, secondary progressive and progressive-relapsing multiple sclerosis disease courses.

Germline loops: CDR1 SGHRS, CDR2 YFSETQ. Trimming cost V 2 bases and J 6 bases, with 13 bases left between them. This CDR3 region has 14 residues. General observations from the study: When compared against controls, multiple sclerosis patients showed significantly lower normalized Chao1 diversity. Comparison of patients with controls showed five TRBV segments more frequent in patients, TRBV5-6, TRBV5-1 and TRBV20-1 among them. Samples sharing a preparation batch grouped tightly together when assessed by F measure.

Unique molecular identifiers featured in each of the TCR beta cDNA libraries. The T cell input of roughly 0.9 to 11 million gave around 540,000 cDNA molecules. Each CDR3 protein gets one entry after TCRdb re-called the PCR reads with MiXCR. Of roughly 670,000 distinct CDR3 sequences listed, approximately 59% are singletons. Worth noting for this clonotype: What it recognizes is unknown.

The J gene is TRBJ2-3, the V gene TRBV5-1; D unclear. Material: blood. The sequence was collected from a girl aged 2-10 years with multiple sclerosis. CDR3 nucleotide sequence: TGCGCCAGCAGCTTCACGGCGGCCGGCGATACGCAGTATTTT. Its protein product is CASSFTAAGDTQYF.